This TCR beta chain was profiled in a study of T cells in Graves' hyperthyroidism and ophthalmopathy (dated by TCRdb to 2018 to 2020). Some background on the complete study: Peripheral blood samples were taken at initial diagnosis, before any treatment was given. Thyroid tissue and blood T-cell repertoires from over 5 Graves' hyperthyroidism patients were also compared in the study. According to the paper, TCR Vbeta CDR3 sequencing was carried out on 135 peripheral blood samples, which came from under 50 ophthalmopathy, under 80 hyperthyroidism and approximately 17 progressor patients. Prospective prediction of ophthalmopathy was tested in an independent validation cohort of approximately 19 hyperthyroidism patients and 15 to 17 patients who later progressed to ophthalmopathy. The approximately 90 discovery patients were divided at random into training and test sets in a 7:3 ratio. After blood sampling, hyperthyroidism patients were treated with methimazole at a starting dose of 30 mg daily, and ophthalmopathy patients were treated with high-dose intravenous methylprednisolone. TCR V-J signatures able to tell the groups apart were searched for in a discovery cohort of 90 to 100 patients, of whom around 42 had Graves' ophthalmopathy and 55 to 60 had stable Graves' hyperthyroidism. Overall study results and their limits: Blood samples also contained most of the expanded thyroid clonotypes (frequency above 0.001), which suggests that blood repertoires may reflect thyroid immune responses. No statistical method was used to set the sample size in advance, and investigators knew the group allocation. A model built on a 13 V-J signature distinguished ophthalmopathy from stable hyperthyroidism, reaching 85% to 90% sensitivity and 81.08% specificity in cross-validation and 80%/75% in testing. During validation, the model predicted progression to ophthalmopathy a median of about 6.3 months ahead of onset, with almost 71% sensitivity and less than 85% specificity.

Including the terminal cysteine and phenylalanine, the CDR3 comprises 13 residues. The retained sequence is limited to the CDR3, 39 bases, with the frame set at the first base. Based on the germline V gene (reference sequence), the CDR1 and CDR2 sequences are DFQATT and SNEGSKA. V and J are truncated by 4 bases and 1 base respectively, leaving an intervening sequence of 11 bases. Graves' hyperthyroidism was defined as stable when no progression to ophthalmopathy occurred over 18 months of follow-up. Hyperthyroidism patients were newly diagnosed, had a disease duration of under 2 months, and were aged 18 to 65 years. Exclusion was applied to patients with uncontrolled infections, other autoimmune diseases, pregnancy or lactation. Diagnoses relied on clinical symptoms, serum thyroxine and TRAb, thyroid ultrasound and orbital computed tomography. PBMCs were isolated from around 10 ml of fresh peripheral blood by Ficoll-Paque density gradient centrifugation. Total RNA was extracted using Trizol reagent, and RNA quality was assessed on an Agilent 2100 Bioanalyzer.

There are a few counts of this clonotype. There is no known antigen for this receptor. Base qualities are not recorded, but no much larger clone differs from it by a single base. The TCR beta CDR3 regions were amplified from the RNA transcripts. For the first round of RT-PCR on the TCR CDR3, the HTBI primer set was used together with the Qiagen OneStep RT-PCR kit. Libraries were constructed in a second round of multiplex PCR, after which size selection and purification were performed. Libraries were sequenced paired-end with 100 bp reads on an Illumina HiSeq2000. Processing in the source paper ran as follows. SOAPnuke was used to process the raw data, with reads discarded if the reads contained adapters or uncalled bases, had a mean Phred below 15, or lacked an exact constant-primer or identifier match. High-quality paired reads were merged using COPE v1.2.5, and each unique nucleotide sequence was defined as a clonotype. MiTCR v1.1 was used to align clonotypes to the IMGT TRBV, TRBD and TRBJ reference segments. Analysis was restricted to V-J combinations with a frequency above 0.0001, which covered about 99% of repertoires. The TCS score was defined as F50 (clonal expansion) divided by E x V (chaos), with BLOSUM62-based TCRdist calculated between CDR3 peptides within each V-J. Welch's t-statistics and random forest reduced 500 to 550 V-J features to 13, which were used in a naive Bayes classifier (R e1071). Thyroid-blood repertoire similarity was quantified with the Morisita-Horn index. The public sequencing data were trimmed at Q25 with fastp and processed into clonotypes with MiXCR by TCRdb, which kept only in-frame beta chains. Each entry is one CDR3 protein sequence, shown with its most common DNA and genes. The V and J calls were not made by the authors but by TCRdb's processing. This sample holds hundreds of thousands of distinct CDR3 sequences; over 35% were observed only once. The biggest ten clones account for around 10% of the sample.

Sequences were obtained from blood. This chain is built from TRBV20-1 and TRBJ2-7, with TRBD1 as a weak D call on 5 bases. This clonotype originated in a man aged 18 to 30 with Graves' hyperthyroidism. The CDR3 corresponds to CSAIRDRSYEQYF. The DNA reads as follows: TGCAGTGCTATCCGCGACAGATCCTACGAGCAGTACTTC.